This is a list of T cell receptor beta chains from one sample in a study of technical replicates of blood from a few donors. Here immunoSEQ multiplex PCR was the method, and the copy in TCRdb shows in-frame clones only, minus some. Of fewer than 90,000 clones in the sample, about 94% were seen once. Sequencing input: T cells isolated from PBMCs. The source of these receptors is a human donor in good health. Both conserved end residues are part of each CDR3. The D gene is left open where the match is weak. Rows may omit the clone size; those that give it use once, few, many or a size class.

j_call	d_call	clone_size	v_call	cdr3_aa	cdr3_nt
TRBJ2-1	NA	NA	TRBV19	CASSGGPNNEQFF	TGTGCCAGTAGCGGCGGGCCGAACAATGAGCAGTTCTTC
TRBJ2-7	NA	NA	TRBV2	CASSALGGRTYEQYF	TGTGCCAGCAGCGCTCTAGGGGGACGGACCTACGAGCAGTACTTC
TRBJ2-1	TRBD2	NA	TRBV14	CASSQDSGSSYNEQFF	TGTGCCAGCAGCCAAGATAGCGGGAGCTCCTACAATGAGCAGTTCTTC
TRBJ1-1	TRBD1	few	TRBV5-4	CASSLGQGNRGVTEAFF	TGTGCCAGCAGCCTGGGACAGGGGAATCGTGGGGTCACTGAAGCTTTCTTT
TRBJ1-2	TRBD1	NA	TRBV28	CASRDRGRFYGYTF	TGTGCCAGCAGGGACAGGGGGCGTTTCTATGGCTACACCTTC
TRBJ1-1	NA	once	TRBV5-1	CASSLRPGRTRDTEAFF	TGCGCCAGCAGCCTTCGCCCAGGACGGACTCGTGACACTGAAGCTTTCTTT
TRBJ1-4	NA	NA	TRBV18	CASSQGRGNEKLFF	TGTGCCAGCTCACAGGGCAGGGGAAATGAAAAACTGTTTTTT
TRBJ2-3	TRBD2	once	TRBV10-2	CASKISGGANTQYF	TGCGCCAGCAAGATCAGCGGGGGGGCTAATACGCAGTATTTT
TRBJ2-1	TRBD2	NA	TRBV5-4	CASSLAGGPGNEQFF	TGTGCCAGCAGCTTAGCGGGAGGGCCGGGGAATGAGCAGTTCTTC
TRBJ1-2	NA	once	TRBV6-5	CASSPTIDAVYGYTF	TGTGCCAGCAGCCCGACTATAGACGCGGTCTATGGCTACACCTTC
TRBJ2-7	TRBD1	NA	TRBV5-4	CASSPRTGLSYEQYF	TGTGCCAGCAGCCCGAGGACAGGGTTATCCTACGAGCAGTACTTC
TRBJ2-7	NA	NA	TRBV30	CAWIKGGYEQYF	TGTGCCTGGATCAAGGGAGGATACGAGCAGTACTTC
TRBJ1-6	NA	NA	TRBV5-1	CASSVRGNPNSPLHF	TGCGCCAGCAGCGTAAGGGGGAATCCGAATTCACCCCTCCACTTT
TRBJ1-5	TRBD1	NA	TRBV28	CASSLGTGHQPQHF	TGTGCCAGCAGTTTAGGGACAGGGCATCAGCCCCAGCATTTT
TRBJ1-6	NA	NA	TRBV2	CASSEFHSPSSYNSPLHF	TGTGCCAGCAGTGAGTTCCACAGCCCGAGCTCCTATAATTCACCCCTCCACTTT
TRBJ2-1	NA	NA	TRBV25-1	CASSDFTKEQFF	TGTGCCAGCAGTGATTTTACTAAAGAGCAGTTCTTC
TRBJ1-6	NA	NA	TRBV4-2	CASSQEGLSKGSPLHF	TGTGCCAGCAGCCAAGAAGGACTGTCGAAGGGTTCACCCCTCCACTTT
TRBJ2-7	TRBD1	NA	TRBV29-1	CSVEGPGTGGYEQYF	TGCAGCGTTGAAGGTCCAGGGACAGGGGGGTACGAGCAGTACTTC
TRBJ2-1	NA	NA	TRBV10-1	CASSESIAKNEQFF	TGCGCCAGCAGTGAGTCGATAGCTAAGAATGAGCAGTTCTTC
TRBJ1-2	TRBD1	NA	TRBV27	CASSLGWAGGLHYGYTF	TGTGCCAGCAGTTTAGGGTGGGCAGGGGGCTTACACTATGGCTACACCTTC
TRBJ2-7	NA	NA	TRBV5-4	CASSRESSYEQYF	TGTGCCAGTAGTCGCGAAAGCTCCTACGAGCAGTACTTC
TRBJ1-2	NA	once	TRBV28	CASSAGPVGYGYTF	TGTGCCAGCAGTGCGGGCCCCGTTGGCTATGGCTACACCTTC
TRBJ2-5	TRBD2	NA	TRBV5-1	CASSLQNRLAQETQYF	TGCGCCAGCAGCTTGCAAAATCGACTAGCCCAAGAGACCCAGTACTTC
TRBJ1-5	NA	once	TRBV30	CAWSVQTGNQPQHF	TGTGCCTGGAGTGTACAGACGGGCAATCAGCCCCAGCATTTT
TRBJ2-7	NA	medium-sized	TRBV2	CSAADRTYEQYF	TGTTCAGCCGCGGACAGAACCTACGAGCAGTACTTC
TRBJ2-1	TRBD2	NA	TRBV7-3	CASSGLAGATYNEQFF	TGTGCCAGCAGCGGGCTAGCGGGGGCCACCTACAATGAGCAGTTCTTC
TRBJ1-1	NA	NA	TRBV2	CAILKGMNTEAFF	TGTGCCATTCTGAAGGGGATGAACACTGAAGCTTTCTTT
TRBJ1-1	NA	NA	TRBV5-1	CASNEGPNTEAFF	TGCGCCAGCAATGAGGGTCCGAACACTGAAGCTTTCTTT
TRBJ2-2	NA	NA	TRBV27	CASSLAGRRTGELFF	TGTGCCAGCAGTTTAGCAGGACGGAGGACCGGGGAGCTGTTTTTT
TRBJ2-1	TRBD1	NA	TRBV25-1	CASSAGQGKEQFF	TGTGCCAGCAGTGCGGGACAGGGTAAGGAGCAGTTCTTC
TRBJ2-7	NA	NA	TRBV25-1	CASSGPPSGANEQYF	TGTGCCAGCAGTGGCCCCCCTTCAGGGGCGAACGAGCAGTACTTC
TRBJ2-3	TRBD2	NA	TRBV5-6	CASSLGTSGRASHTQYF	TGTGCCAGCAGCTTGGGGACTAGCGGGAGGGCCTCACATACGCAGTATTTT
TRBJ2-6	TRBD1	NA	TRBV18	CASSPPGQVSGANVLTF	TGTGCCAGCTCACCACCGGGACAGGTCTCTGGGGCCAACGTCCTGACTTTC
TRBJ1-2	TRBD1	NA	TRBV29-1	CSVERDGTGNYGYTF	TGCAGCGTTGAACGGGACGGGACAGGGAACTATGGCTACACCTTC
TRBJ2-7	NA	NA	TRBV7-6	CASSLDGPNAGASYEQYF	TGTGCCAGCAGCTTAGATGGCCCCAACGCGGGGGCCTCCTACGAGCAGTACTTC
TRBJ2-1	TRBD2	NA	TRBV5-1	CASSGTSGTLYNEQFF	TGCGCCAGCAGCGGGACTAGCGGGACTCTTTACAATGAGCAGTTCTTC
TRBJ1-5	NA	NA	TRBV6-1	CASSASRVGLEPQHF	TGTGCCAGCAGTGCGAGCAGGGTTGGGCTGGAGCCCCAGCATTTT
TRBJ2-7	TRBD2	NA	TRBV30	CAWSAGRGYEQYF	TGTGCCTGGAGTGCCGGGAGGGGGTACGAGCAGTACTTC
TRBJ2-2	NA	once	TRBV5-4	CASSLWTENTGELFF	TGTGCCAGCAGCTTATGGACAGAAAACACCGGGGAGCTGTTTTTT
TRBJ2-2	TRBD2	NA	TRBV2	CATPMKTSGSWTGELFF	TGTGCCACCCCGATGAAGACTAGCGGGAGTTGGACCGGGGAGCTGTTTTTT